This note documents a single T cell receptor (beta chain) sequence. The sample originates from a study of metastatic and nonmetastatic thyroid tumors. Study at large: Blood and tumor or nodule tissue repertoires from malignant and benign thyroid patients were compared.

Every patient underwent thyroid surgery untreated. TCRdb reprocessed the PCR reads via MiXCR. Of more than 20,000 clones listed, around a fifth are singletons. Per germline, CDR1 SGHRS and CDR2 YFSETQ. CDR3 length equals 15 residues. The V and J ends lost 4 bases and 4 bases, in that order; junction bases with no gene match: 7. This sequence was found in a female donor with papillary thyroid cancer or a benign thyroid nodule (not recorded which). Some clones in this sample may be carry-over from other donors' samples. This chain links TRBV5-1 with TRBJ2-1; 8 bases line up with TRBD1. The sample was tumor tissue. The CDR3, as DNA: TGCGCCAGCAGCCCGGGTGGGACAGGATACAATGAGCAGTTCTTC. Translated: CASSPGGTGYNEQFF.